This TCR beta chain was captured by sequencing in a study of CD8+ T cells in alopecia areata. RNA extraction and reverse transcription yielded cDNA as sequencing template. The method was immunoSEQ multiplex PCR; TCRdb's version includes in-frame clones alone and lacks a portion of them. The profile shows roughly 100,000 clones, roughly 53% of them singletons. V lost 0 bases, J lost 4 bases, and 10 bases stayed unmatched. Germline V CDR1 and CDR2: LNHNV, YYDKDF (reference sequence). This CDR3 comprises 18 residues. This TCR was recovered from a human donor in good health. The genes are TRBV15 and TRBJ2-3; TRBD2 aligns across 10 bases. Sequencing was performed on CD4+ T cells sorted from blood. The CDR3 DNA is TGTGCCACCAGCAGAGATCAAACTAGCGGGGTATACGCAGATACGCAGTATTTT. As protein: CATSRDQTSGVYADTQYF.